The clone carrying this TCR beta chain was observed a few times. The data were obtained in a study of blood T cells in healthy people across ages. A sample-barcoded 5' primer and a J-beta primer mix were used in a second PCR of roughly 6 to 12 cycles. TCRdb re-called the 5' RACE reads with MiXCR, one entry per CDR3 protein. This table has approximately 1,000,000 distinct CDR3 sequences, under 55% appearing once. Germline V gene data show CDR1 as SEHNR and CDR2 as FQNEAQ (reference sequence). CDR3 length equals 15 residues. Germline trimming cut 5 bases from V and 4 bases from J; bases unmatched to any gene: 6.

The sample comprised blood. This sequence was found in a woman aged 55-70 years in good health. The V gene is TRBV7-9, the J gene TRBJ2-4; 9 bases match TRBD1. This CDR3 is CASSRTGERKNIQYF. CDR3 nucleotides: TGTGCCAGCAGCCGGACAGGGGAGAGGAAAAACATTCAGTACTTC.